This T cell receptor (beta chain) was found in a study of cytomegalovirus exposure and HLA in healthy donors. Findings of the study overall: What a later analysis reportedly showed was that an Asian-associated ancestry cluster had fewer N-insertions than the approximately 670-donor mean. As a later analysis showed, several of the most significant clusters appeared to be linked to common viral pathogens.

The CDR3 covers 16 residues. Unmatched junction bases numbered 3, after V lost 2 bases and J lost 0 bases. Germline CDR1 SEHNR, CDR2 FQNEAQ (reference sequence). This clone was detected only a few times. The antigen remains unidentified. 60 Vbeta and 13 Jbeta primers were used in PCR. Libraries were prepared by immunoSEQ multiplex PCR; TCRdb keeps only in-frame clonotypes and omits some of them. Counted here are about 180,000 clones, roughly 79% occurring once; the ten biggest clones make up 6.3%. V gene TRBV7-9 combines with J gene TRBJ2-2; TRBD1 agrees at 7 bases. The source material was PBMCs. This clonotype was obtained from a man between 35 and 55 years old in good health and CMV-seropositive. CDR3: CASSLRGGPNTGELFF. The CDR3 DNA is TGTGCCAGCAGCTTAAGAGGGGGCCCGAACACCGGGGAGCTGTTTTTT.